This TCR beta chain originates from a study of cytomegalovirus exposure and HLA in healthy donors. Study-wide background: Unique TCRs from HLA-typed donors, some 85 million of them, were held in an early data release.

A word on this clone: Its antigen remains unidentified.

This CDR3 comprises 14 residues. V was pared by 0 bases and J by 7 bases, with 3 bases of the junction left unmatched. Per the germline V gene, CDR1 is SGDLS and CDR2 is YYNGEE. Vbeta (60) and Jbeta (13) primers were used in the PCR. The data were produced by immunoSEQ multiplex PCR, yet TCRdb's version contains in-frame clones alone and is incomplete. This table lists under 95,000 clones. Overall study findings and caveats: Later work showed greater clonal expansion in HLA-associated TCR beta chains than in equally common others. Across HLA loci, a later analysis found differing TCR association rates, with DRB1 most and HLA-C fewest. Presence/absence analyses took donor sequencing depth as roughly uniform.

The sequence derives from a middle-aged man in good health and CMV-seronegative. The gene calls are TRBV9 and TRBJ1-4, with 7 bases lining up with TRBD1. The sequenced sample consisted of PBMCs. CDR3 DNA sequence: TGTGCCAGCAGCGTAGGGACAGGTGGTGAAAAACTGTTTTTT. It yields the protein CASSVGTGGEKLFF.